Below, 21 T cell receptor beta chains from the same sample are listed, as sequenced in a study of Ad26.COV2.S vaccination and SARS-CoV-2 variants. Profiled with immunoSEQ multiplex PCR; TCRdb holds only in-frame clones, not every one. This table has a few hundred thousand clones, 87% appearing once. Treatment here: roughly 19 received Ad26.COV2.S at low or high dose, single or two shots; 5 received placebo; per-sample allocation not given. Day 63 following the first vaccine or placebo injection was when the samples were taken. Sequenced material: peripheral blood, taken in a trial of Ad26.COV2.S vaccine versus placebo. Receptors were obtained from a person aged 18-65 years who received the Ad26.COV2.S COVID-19 vaccine or a placebo.

This clone was recorded once. The rearrangement links TRBV6-6 to TRBJ1-2, with 12 bases lining up with TRBD1. The length of the CDR3 is 14 residues. The trim removed 7 bases at V and 8 bases at J, leaving 8 bases unmatched. Germline-derived CDR1 and CDR2 are MNHNY and SVGAGI (reference sequence). The CDR3 reads CASIRGQGAFGYTF. The CDR3 bases are TGTGCCAGCATAAGGGGACAGGGGGCTTTCGGCTACACCTTC.

The chain joins TRBV5-4 to TRBJ2-3, with D tentatively TRBD1 or TRBD2 (6 bases each). The CDR3 is made up of 16 amino acids. The germline gives CDR1 SGHNT, CDR2 YYREEE (reference sequence). Trimming cost V 1 base and J 6 bases, with 18 bases left between them. CDR3 loop: CASSLNEGEVVDTQYF. The DNA for the CDR3 is TGTGCCAGCAGCTTGAACGAGGGGGAGGTGGTGGATACGCAGTATTTT.

The V call is TRBV19, the J call TRBJ1-5; 8 bases are a match to TRBD1. The V gene end was trimmed by 4 bases and the J gene end by 7 bases; junction bases not matched to a gene: 12. Per germline, CDR1 LNHDA and CDR2 SQIVND (reference sequence). This CDR3 contains 16 residues. The DNA for the CDR3 is TGTGCCAGTAGTAATAGACAGGGGAGCGTGAAACAGCCCCAGCATTTT. This encodes CASSNRQGSVKQPQHF.

The rearrangement joins TRBV4-2 to TRBJ1-3; possible D gene TRBD1, 6 bases. The germline V and J ends were trimmed by 1 base and 3 bases, with 10 bases remaining between them. Germline V gives CDR1 LGHNA, CDR2 YNFKEQ. The CDR3 loop spans 15 amino acids. CDR3 nucleotides: TGTGCCAGCAGCCAAGCGGGGGGCGATGGAAACACCATATATTTT. Protein product: CASSQAGGDGNTIYF.

The gene calls are TRBV10-3 and TRBJ1-4; 9 bases map to TRBD1. Trimming took 3 bases from V and 8 from J; bases not matched to a gene: 10. This CDR3 spans 16 amino acids. Germline V gene data show CDR1 as ENHRY and CDR2 as SYGVKD. CDR3 in DNA: TGTGCCATCAGTGAACAACCGGGACAGGGTGAAGAAAAACTGTTTTTT. This gives the protein CAISEQPGQGEEKLFF.

V usage is TRBV11-3 and J usage is TRBJ2-1, with 9 bases identical to TRBD1. Germline V gene sequence: CDR1 SGHNT, CDR2 YENEEA. The CDR3 has 15 residues. J was trimmed by 8 bases and V by 5 bases; bases with no gene match: 10. The CDR3 nucleotides read TGTGCCAGCAGCCAGGCCGGGACAGGGAGGGATGAGCAGTTCTTC. Translation: CASSQAGTGRDEQFF.

This chain joins TRBV5-4 and TRBJ1-1; D not resolved. Trimming removed 3 bases from V and 12 bases from J, with 12 bases in between. This CDR3 is 11 amino acids long. Germline assignment: CDR1 SGHNT and CDR2 YYREEE (reference sequence). The CDR3 here is CASSSPRETFF. The CDR3 bases are TGTGCCAGCAGCTCCCCCAGAGAAACTTTCTTT.

This chain links TRBV6-5 with TRBJ2-5; D is perhaps TRBD2 (5 bases). Trimming removed 4 bases from V and 2 bases from J, with 17 bases in between. The germline gives CDR1 MNHEY, CDR2 SVGAGI. CDR3 length: 16 amino acids. CDR3 DNA sequence: TGTGCCAGCAGTTCGCAAAGGGAGTGGGGACAAGAGACCCAGTACTTC. It translates to CASSSQREWGQETQYF.

This sequence joins TRBV6-2 or TRBV6-3 and TRBJ1-1; 8 bases map to TRBD1. The CDR3 is 15 amino acids. Per the germline V gene, CDR1 is MNHEY and CDR2 is SVGEGT. V dropped 0 bases and J dropped 5; count of bases not matched to a gene: 5. This chain's CDR3 is CASSYSGTGRTEAFF. CDR3 in DNA: TGTGCCAGCAGTTACTCGGGGACAGGAAGGACTGAAGCTTTCTTT.

The V call is TRBV7-2, the J call TRBJ2-3; tentative D call: TRBD2 (7 bases). Looked up from germline, CDR1 is SGHTA and CDR2 is FQGNSA. This CDR3 is built from 15 residues. V was pared by 0 bases and J by 4 bases, with 11 bases between. CDR3 sequence: CASSLATGGPDTQYF. The CDR3 DNA follows: TGTGCCAGCAGCTTAGCCACCGGGGGGCCAGATACGCAGTATTTT.

This CDR3 is CASSPGGAEAFF. CDR3 bases: TGTGCCAGCAGCCCAGGGGGGGCTGAAGCTTTCTTT. The chain links TRBV7-2 to TRBJ1-1, with 7 nucleotides matching TRBD1. Germline V gives CDR1 SGHTA, CDR2 FQGNSA. Germline trimming cut 5 bases from V and 6 bases from J; bases unmatched to any gene: 3. The CDR3 extends over 12 amino acids. The entire variable domain, with the rest obtained from reference TRBV7-2 and TRBJ1-1, is as follows: GAGVSQSPSNKVTEKGKDVELRCDPISGHTALYWYRQSLGQGLEFLIYFQGNSAPDKSGLPSDRFSAERTGGSVSTLTIQRTQQEDSAVYLCASSPGGAEAFFGQGTRLTVV.

This clone was seen once. This chain connects TRBV5-1 to TRBJ2-3; TRBD2 agrees at 8 bases. Trimming at V came to 4 bases and at J to 6 bases, leaving 4 bases not matched to a gene. This CDR3 is 13 amino acids long. The germline gives CDR1 SGHRS, CDR2 YFSETQ. The CDR3 spells CASSILAGDTQYF. CDR3 DNA: TGCGCCAGCAGCATTTTAGCGGGGGATACGCAGTATTTT.

This chain links TRBV19 with TRBJ1-5, with 7 positions matching TRBD1. V was pared by 5 bases and J by 2 bases, with 9 bases of the junction left unmatched. Germline V lookup: CDR1 LNHDA, CDR2 SQIVND (reference sequence). The CDR3 spans 16 residues. CDR3 sequence: CASSLGGAAGNQPQHF. In nucleotides, the CDR3 is TGTGCCAGTAGTCTAGGGGGCGCAGCGGGCAATCAGCCCCAGCATTTT.

The chain uses TRBV5-1 and TRBJ2-5; D perhaps matches TRBD2 (5 bases). This CDR3 is 16 amino acids long. Germline V CDR1 and CDR2: SGHRS, YFSETQ. V lost 2 bases to trimming and J lost 0 bases, with 14 bases between them. CDR3 amino acids: CASSFVRAAYQETQYF. DNA for the CDR3: TGCGCCAGCAGCTTTGTGAGGGCCGCCTACCAAGAGACCCAGTACTTC.

The chain carries TRBV6-2 or TRBV6-3 and TRBJ2-1, with TRBD2 matching 7 bases. The V and J ends lost 5 bases and 5 bases, in that order; junction bases with no gene match: 9. CDR1 MNHEY and CDR2 SVGEGT come from the germline V gene. CDR3 size: 15 residues. The CDR3 reads CASSARASGNNEQFF. The CDR3 region has the DNA TGTGCCAGCAGTGCCCGGGCTAGCGGTAACAATGAGCAGTTCTTC.

This clone has just one count. The V call is TRBV5-4, the J call TRBJ2-3, with 7 positions matching TRBD2. Germline V lookup: CDR1 SGHNT, CDR2 YYREEE (reference sequence). This CDR3 is 15 amino acids long. With V trimmed by 0 bases and J by 7 bases, 8 bases remained unmatched. The CDR3 DNA reads as TGTGCCAGCAGCTTGGGGGTGGGAGGGCCAAATACGCAGTATTTT. It specifies CASSLGVGGPNTQYF.

This clone was recorded once. For the CDR3, the DNA is TGTGCCAGCAGCGTACCCGGCCCTCCCAGGCCAGATACGCAGTATTTT. The encoded protein is CASSVPGPPRPDTQYF. This chain links TRBV9 with TRBJ2-3, with unresolved D. Germline-derived CDR1 and CDR2 are SGDLS and YYNGEE. The ends were cut back, 1 base at V and 4 bases at J, with 16 bases in the middle. This CDR3 region has 16 residues. Full variable domain (remainder filled in from reference TRBV9 and TRBJ2-3): DSGVTQTPKHLITATGQRVTLRCSPRSGDLSVYWYQQSLDQGLQFLIQYYNGEERAKGNILERFSAQQFPDLHSELNLSSLELGDSALYFCASSVPGPPRPDTQYFGPGTRLTVL.

The chain uses TRBV6-5 and TRBJ1-1; 7 nucleotides match TRBD1. V lost 6 bases and J lost 0; bases outside the gene matches: 7. The germline CDR1 and CDR2 sequences are MNHEY and SVGAGI. This CDR3 has 15 residues. CDR3 sequence reads: CASRRDSYMNTEAFF. The CDR3 coding sequence is TGTGCCAGCAGAAGGGACAGTTATATGAACACTGAAGCTTTCTTT.

V gene TRBV15 combines with J gene TRBJ1-2; 10 nucleotides agree with TRBD1. This CDR3 is 16 amino acids long. The trim removed 0 bases at V and 8 bases at J, leaving 9 bases unmatched. Germline values: CDR1 LNHNV, CDR2 YYDKDF (reference sequence). This CDR3 is CATSRDGQGGLKGYTF. CDR3 coding DNA: TGTGCCACCAGCAGAGATGGACAGGGGGGCCTGAAAGGCTACACCTTC. Supplemented by reference TRBV15 and TRBJ1-2, the full variable domain reads DAMVIQNPRYQVTQFGKPVTLSCSQTLNHNVMYWYQQKSSQAPKLLFHYYDKDFNNEADTPDNFQSRRPNTSFCFLDIRSPGLGDTAMYLCATSRDGQGGLKGYTFGSGTRLTVV.

Comments on this clone: An end of the junction differs from the germline gene, which may be a read error. The chain is built from TRBV7-7 and TRBJ2-3; a possible D gene is TRBD2 (6 bases). From germline, CDR1 is SSHAT and CDR2 FNYEAQ (reference sequence). This CDR3 spans 19 amino acids. The CDR3 is CASSLAKRSGVGSTDTQYF. The CDR3, as DNA: TGTGCTAGCAGCTTAGCGAAAAGATCGGGGGTGGGTAGCACAGATACGCAGTATTTT.

The V and J genes are TRBV6-2 or TRBV6-3 and TRBJ1-2, with a weak D call TRBD1 (6 bases). Germline V CDR1 and CDR2: MNHEY, SVGEGT. V dropped 0 bases and J dropped 2 bases, with 13 bases sitting between them. The CDR3 extends over 16 amino acids. CDR3 sequence: CASSYSSGGQNYGYTF. DNA for the CDR3: TGTGCCAGCAGTTACTCGTCCGGGGGCCAGAACTATGGCTACACCTTC.